This TCR beta chain was recorded in a study of blood T cells in healthy people across ages. Overall study findings and caveats: Long-lived and aged donors differed, with more naive CD4+ cells and higher diversity in the long-lived.

About this clonotype: The antigen is undetermined.

A second 7 to 11 cycle PCR used barcoded and J-beta primers. MiXCR was run by TCRdb on the 5' RACE reads, yielding one entry per CDR3 protein. The table records 800,000 to 1,300,000 distinct CDR3 sequences, under 30% of them present only once. Germline loops: CDR1 MNHEY, CDR2 SVGAGI. The CDR3 consists of 16 residues. V lost 4 bases to trimming and J lost 1 base, with 16 bases between them. Another study also made use of these data, one on T cells of mothers and their children.

This receptor was obtained from a girl aged 2-9 years in good health. The chain combines TRBV6-5 with TRBJ2-5, with D tentatively TRBD1 (5 bases). Material for sequencing was blood. The CDR3 sequence is CASSSRPQVRQETQYF. For the CDR3, the DNA is TGTGCCAGCAGTTCCCGCCCACAGGTGCGCCAAGAGACCCAGTACTTC.